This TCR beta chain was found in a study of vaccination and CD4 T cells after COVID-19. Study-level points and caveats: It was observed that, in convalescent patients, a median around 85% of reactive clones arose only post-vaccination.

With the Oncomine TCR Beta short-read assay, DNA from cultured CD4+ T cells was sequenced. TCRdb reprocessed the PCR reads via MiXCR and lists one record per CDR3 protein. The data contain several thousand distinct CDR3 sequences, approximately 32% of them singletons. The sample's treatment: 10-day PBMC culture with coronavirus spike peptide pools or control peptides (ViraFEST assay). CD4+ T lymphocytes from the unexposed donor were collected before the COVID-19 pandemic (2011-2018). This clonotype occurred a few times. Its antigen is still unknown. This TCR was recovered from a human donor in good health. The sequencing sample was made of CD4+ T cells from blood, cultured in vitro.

The CDR3 region is CASFLRGGLETQYF. The DNA for the CDR3 is TGTGCCAGCTTCCTCCGGGGAGGGCTCGAGACCCAGTACTTC. The V gene is TRBV21-1, the J gene TRBJ2-5; the table's TRBD2 call for D was not verified on the DNA. TRBV21-1 corresponds to a pseudogene. CDR3 size: 14 residues.